The entry below gives a single T cell receptor (beta chain) sequence along with its context. The antigen is unknown. The data are from a study of cytomegalovirus exposure and HLA in healthy donors. Overall study results and limits: TCR sequences were mostly rare, though some public TCRs occurred in many donors.

The CDR3 contains 16 residues. Germline CDR1 reads SGHTS; CDR2 reads YDEGEE. With 4 bases clipped from V and 7 bases from J, the junction kept 11 bases outside the gene matches. The PCR ran on 60 Vbeta and 13 Jbeta primers. Profiled with immunoSEQ multiplex PCR; TCRdb holds only in-frame clones, not every one. The sample includes about 140,000 clones, under 85% of them seen just once. This clonotype was obtained from a man younger than 30 in good health and CMV-seronegative. V and J are TRBV5-8 and TRBJ1-4; 9 nucleotides match TRBD1. Sequenced: PBMCs. The DNA for the CDR3 is TGTGCCAGCAGCGTGACAGGGGGAAATGAGGGTGAAAAACTGTTTTTT. Translation gives CASSVTGGNEGEKLFF.